The sequence of this T cell receptor (beta chain) was determined in a study of shared clonotypes between healthy human individuals. As for the study in general: The study drew on a couple of women and a few men aged 18 to 49 as donors.

Healthy adults negative for HIV, lacking recent acute infections or vaccinations, served as donors. CDR1 is LNHDA and CDR2 is SQIVND in the germline V gene (reference sequence). The CDR3 loop spans 16 amino acids. The V end lost 5 bases, the J end lost 3 bases, and 17 bases lay between the germline ends. The quantity of DNA used in unsorted PBMC replicate PCRs was 300 ng, corresponding to about 30,000 T cell genomes. Only in-frame clones appear in the TCRdb table, and some are missing; sequencing was by immunoSEQ multiplex PCR. The sample consists of some 530,000 clones, about 85% of them appearing once. There are a few counts of this clone.

The clonotype was recovered from a woman aged 40-49 years in good health. Some clones in this sample may be carry-over from other donors' samples. The chain carries TRBV19 and TRBJ1-5, with D possibly matching TRBD1 (6 bases). Material for sequencing was PBMCs. The CDR3 DNA reads as TGTGCCAGTAGTGTTCCCGGGACACAATCCAATCAGCCCCAGCATTTT. Protein product: CASSVPGTQSNQPQHF.